This T cell receptor beta chain was documented in a study of somatic mutations in cytotoxic T cells in rheumatoid arthritis. Findings of the study overall: Over 20% of CD8+ cells belonged to the largest CD8+ clone in about an eighth of the roughly 60 patients.

Data came from immunoSEQ multiplex PCR; TCRdb stores just in-frame clones and leaves some out. The sample shows about 20,000 clones, about 86% of them seen only once. With respect to this clone: The antigen is unknown.

CDR3 length equals 13 residues. V lost 3 bases, J lost 5 bases, and 10 bases lay in between. CDR1 and CDR2 (germline): WSHSY, SAAADI. The clonotype originates from a man aged 35-49 years in good health. Sequenced input: CD8+ T cells sorted from blood. This chain joins TRBV10-2 and TRBJ2-5; possible D gene TRBD1, 6 bases. The CDR3: CASSEGGVETQYF. In DNA form, the CDR3 reads TGCGCCAGCAGTGAAGGGGGAGTGGAGACCCAGTACTTC.